This entry lists 28 T cell receptor beta chains sequenced from one sample in a study of TIL therapy for anti-PD-1-resistant metastatic lung cancer. The immunoSEQ assay was v3. The table came from immunoSEQ multiplex PCR; TCRdb's copy has only in-frame clones and leaves some out. This table holds about 50,000 clones, 55% to 75% found once. The sample's time point: pre-treatment sample, taken before nivolumab and TIL therapy. Pleural nodules or supraclavicular lymph nodes made up most of the excised metastases sampled. The starting material was tumor tissue, obtained at baseline. The receptors were gathered from a person aged 25 to 85 with non-small cell lung cancer.

CDR3 sequence reads: CASSTGTGLYGYTF. The CDR3 coding sequence is TGCGCCAGCAGTACCGGGACAGGCCTCTATGGCTACACCTTC. The V call is TRBV5-1, the J call TRBJ1-2; 8 nucleotides match TRBD1. CDR1 is SGHRS and CDR2 is YFSETQ in the germline V gene. The length of the CDR3 is 14 residues. The ends lost 5 bases at V and 4 bases at J; junction bases unmatched: 7.

This clone occurred once. This chain connects TRBV13 to TRBJ2-5, with D possibly matching TRBD2 (5 bases). The CDR3 is made up of 11 amino acids. Trimming removed 5 bases from V and 6 bases from J, with 7 bases in between. The V gene's germline CDR1 is PRHDT and CDR2 FYEKMQ (reference sequence). The CDR3 loop reads CASSEGQTQYF. The DNA for the CDR3 is TGTGCCAGCAGCGAGGGCCAGACCCAGTACTTC.

The chain is built from TRBV5-6 and TRBJ1-6; D might be TRBD1 (5 bases). The CDR3 totals 15 residues. V lost 5 bases and J 0 bases, leaving 9 bases between the germline ends. CDR1 SGHDT and CDR2 YYEEEE come from the germline V gene. The DNA of the CDR3 is TGTGCCAGCAGATTCACAGGCTCCTATAATTCACCCCTCCACTTT. The encoded protein is CASRFTGSYNSPLHF.

The rearrangement uses TRBV7-8 and TRBJ1-4; D is undetermined. The CDR3 has 17 residues. Trimming cost V 0 bases and J 7 bases, with 18 bases left between them. From germline, CDR1 is SGHVS and CDR2 FQNEAQ. The CDR3 nucleotides read TGTGCCAGCAGCTTAGCCTCGGGAGCAGGCGGAGGTGAAAAACTGTTTTTT. Translation gives CASSLASGAGGGEKLFF.

The V call is TRBV19, the J call TRBJ2-1; 7 positions agree with TRBD2. This CDR3 has 16 amino acids. Germline CDR1 reads LNHDA; CDR2 reads SQIVND (reference sequence). The V gene end was trimmed by 3 bases and the J gene end by 3 bases; junction bases not matched to a gene: 8. CDR3 amino acids: CASSIPGSGYYNEQFF. DNA of the CDR3: TGTGCCAGTAGTATCCCCGGTAGCGGGTACTACAATGAGCAGTTCTTC.

This clone was seen a few times. The chain carries TRBV9 and TRBJ2-1, with 10 bases that match TRBD1. J lost 7 bases, V lost 4 bases, and 11 bases had no gene match. The CDR3 consists of 16 residues. In germline, CDR1 is SGDLS, CDR2 YYNGEE. This CDR3 is CASSFWDRGRSNEQFF. The CDR3 DNA is TGTGCCAGCAGCTTCTGGGACAGGGGTAGGTCAAATGAGCAGTTCTTC.

The chain has TRBV9 and TRBJ1-6; D possibly corresponds to TRBD1 (6 bases). CDR1 SGDLS and CDR2 YYNGEE come from the germline V gene. With 4 bases removed from V and 6 bases from J, the gap between germline ends came to 11 bases. This CDR3 is built from 14 residues. This CDR3 is CASSNGQLNSPLHF. The CDR3 DNA sequence: TGTGCCAGCAGCAACGGACAGCTTAATTCACCCCTCCACTTT.

Ten or more counts support this clone. The chain recombines TRBV10-1 with TRBJ1-5, with D perhaps matching TRBD1 (5 bases). The germline gives CDR1 WNHNN, CDR2 SYGVQD (reference sequence). The CDR3 runs to 12 residues. Trimming took off 4 bases at V and 9 bases at J, with 10 bases between the two ends. CDR3 residues: CASSAGGLPQHF. CDR3 nucleotides: TGCGCCAGCAGTGCGGGGGGTTTGCCCCAGCATTTT.

The chain employs TRBV2 and TRBJ1-3; no definite D call. The CDR3 runs 15 residues. V was pared by 2 bases and J by 1 base, with 9 bases between. Germline V gene sequence: CDR1 SNHLY, CDR2 FYNNEI. The CDR3 reads CASSEFKGSGNTIYF. CDR3 bases: TGTGCCAGCAGTGAATTCAAGGGTTCTGGAAACACCATATATTTT.

The chain combines TRBV6-1 with TRBJ2-1; TRBD2 matches at 11 bases. J was trimmed by 4 bases and V by 8 bases; bases with no gene match: 4. This CDR3 spans 14 amino acids. CDR1 MNHNS and CDR2 SASEGT come from the germline V gene. The CDR3 coding sequence is TGTGCCAGCGGGACTAGCGGACCTTACAATGAGCAGTTCTTC. Translation: CASGTSGPYNEQFF.

The rearrangement joins TRBV21-1 to TRBJ1-5. TRBV21-1 is assigned pseudogene status. This CDR3 region has 14 residues. The CDR3 DNA follows: TGTGCCAGCACAGGGAGTTGGTGCGGTCAGCCCCAGCATTTT. Translated, it gives CASTGSWCGQPQHF.

The V and J genes are TRBV9 and TRBJ1-1, with D hard to call. Per the germline V gene, CDR1 is SGDLS and CDR2 is YYNGEE. Trimming left V 2 bases short and J 3 bases short, with 17 bases between. The CDR3 extends over 16 amino acids. The CDR3 region is CASSVGPGYIDTEAFF. The CDR3 DNA follows: TGTGCCAGCAGCGTGGGCCCGGGATATATAGACACTGAAGCTTTCTTT.

The rearrangement joins TRBV5-4 to TRBJ2-2; the match to TRBD2 covers 8 bases. Trimming took 0 bases from V and 7 from J; bases not matched to a gene: 8. Germline CDR1 reads SGHNT; CDR2 reads YYREEE (reference sequence). CDR3 length: 16 residues. CDR3 sequence (DNA): TGTGCCAGCAGCTTGGACCCTAGCGGGTCCCGCGGGGAGCTGTTTTTT. Encoded protein: CASSLDPSGSRGELFF.

The rearrangement links TRBV18 to TRBJ1-5; D might be TRBD1 (6 bases). CDR3 size: 15 residues. CDR1 is KGHSH and CDR2 is LQKENI in the germline V gene. V shed 4 bases and J shed 1 base, with 11 bases lying between them. CDR3 loop: CASSQGGKSNQPQHF. CDR3 sequence (DNA): TGTGCCAGCTCACAAGGGGGAAAGAGCAATCAGCCCCAGCATTTT.

This chain connects TRBV11-2 to TRBJ2-5; 9 bases are a match to TRBD1. The CDR3 is 15 amino acids. V was clipped by 5 bases and J by 2 bases; unmatched bases: 6. From germline, CDR1 is SGHAT and CDR2 FQNNGV. CDR3 sequence reads: CASSRRTGAQETQYF. In DNA form, the CDR3 reads TGTGCCAGCAGCCGACGGACAGGGGCGCAAGAGACCCAGTACTTC.

The genes are TRBV5-1 and TRBJ2-1; 9 positions match TRBD1. This CDR3 comprises 15 residues. Losses at the gene ends were 3 bases for V and 4 bases for J; bases not matched to a gene: 5. Germline CDR1 SGHRS, CDR2 YFSETQ. The CDR3 region is CASSSQGAPYNEQFF. The CDR3 DNA reads TGCGCCAGCAGCTCACAGGGGGCCCCGTACAATGAGCAGTTCTTC.

The chain is built from TRBV5-6 and TRBJ2-7; D not certain. Germline V gene sequence: CDR1 SGHDT, CDR2 YYEEEE. With 3 bases removed from V and 3 bases from J, the gap between germline ends came to 16 bases. This CDR3 has 15 residues. Here the CDR3 reads CASSSLDIPLYEQYF. The CDR3 nucleotides are TGTGCCAGCAGCTCGTTAGACATACCTCTCTACGAGCAGTACTTC.

J is TRBJ2-7 and V is TRBV29-1; 12 positions agree with TRBD1. Looked up from germline, CDR1 is SQVTM and CDR2 is ANQGSEA. CDR3 size: 15 residues. After removal of 3 bases from V and 4 bases from J, the junction contained 7 bases not matched to a gene. CDR3 DNA sequence: TGCAGCGTTGACGGGACAGGGGGCAACTCGTACGAGCAGTACTTC. This sequence encodes CSVDGTGGNSYEQYF.

This clone was recorded only once. This chain joins TRBV11-2 and TRBJ2-1; D is unresolved. This CDR3 is 13 amino acids long. V was clipped by 8 bases and J by 8 bases, with 16 bases between them. Germline V CDR1 and CDR2: SGHAT, FQNNGV. The CDR3 DNA reads TGTGCCAGCCAAAGGGTTAGCTCCCATGAGCAGTTCTTC. Residues: CASQRVSSHEQFF.

Only a few counts were recorded for this clone. J is TRBJ2-3 and V is TRBV2; tentatively, D is TRBD2 (5 bases). Trimming cost V 2 bases and J 8 bases, with 14 bases left between them. Germline loops: CDR1 SNHLY, CDR2 FYNNEI. The CDR3 consists of 14 residues. CDR3 in amino acids: CASSESGWAGTQYF. The CDR3 nucleotides read TGTGCCAGCAGTGAAAGCGGTTGGGCAGGTACGCAGTATTTT.

This clone was seen more than once but under ten times. The chain joins TRBV7-6 to TRBJ2-5; TRBD2 might be the D (6 bases). This CDR3 comprises 15 residues. V gave up 5 bases and J gave up 1 base, with 14 bases separating them. Germline V gene lookup returns CDR1 SGHVS and CDR2 FNYEAQ. The CDR3 is CASSPTGSRQETQYF. For the CDR3, the DNA is TGTGCCAGCAGCCCGACCGGGAGTCGCCAAGAGACCCAGTACTTC.

This chain's CDR3 is CASSFQRATDTQYF. Here the CDR3 DNA reads TGCGCCAGCAGCTTCCAGCGGGCCACAGATACGCAGTATTTT. This chain links TRBV5-1 with TRBJ2-3; maybe TRBD2 (6 bases). The V end lost 2 bases, the J end lost 2 bases, and 9 bases lay between the germline ends. The CDR3 totals 14 residues. CDR1 is SGHRS and CDR2 is YFSETQ in the germline V gene.

The J gene is TRBJ1-2, the V gene TRBV30; a possible D gene is TRBD1 (5 bases). The V and J ends lost 5 bases and 5 bases respectively, with 12 bases between them. Germline CDR1 reads GTSNPN; CDR2 reads SVGIG (reference sequence). The CDR3 sequence is 12 residues long. The CDR3 protein is CAWPRGGYGYTF. CDR3 DNA sequence: TGTGCCTGGCCTAGGGGAGGGTATGGCTACACCTTC.

The rearrangement uses TRBV6-6 and TRBJ1-2; tentatively, D is TRBD1 (5 bases). Germline CDR1 MNHNY, CDR2 SVGAGI (reference sequence). The CDR3 runs to 11 residues. V was clipped by 4 bases and J by 13 bases, with 13 bases between them. The CDR3 DNA reads as TGTGCCAGCAGTTCCGACAGAGGGTCCACCTTC. Amino acids: CASSSDRGSTF.

The rearrangement joins TRBV7-9 to TRBJ2-6, with 12 bases lining up with TRBD1. The germline gives CDR1 SEHNR, CDR2 FQNEAQ (reference sequence). Germline trimming cut 5 bases from V and 1 base from J; bases unmatched to any gene: 9. CDR3 length equals 19 residues. The chain's CDR3 is CASSHIPGQGASGANVLTF. DNA of the CDR3: TGTGCCAGCAGCCACATACCGGGACAGGGGGCGTCTGGGGCCAACGTCCTGACTTTC.

The gene calls are TRBV7-2 and TRBJ1-1, with D uncertain. Trimming cost V 4 bases and J 7 bases, with 13 bases left between them. The germline CDR1 and CDR2 sequences are SGHTA and FQGNSA. CDR3 length: 13 amino acids. CDR3 residues: CASSSPGANEAFF. As DNA, the CDR3 is TGTGCCAGCAGCTCCCCGGGTGCCAATGAAGCTTTCTTT.

This clone was recorded a few times. The chain combines TRBV10-3 with TRBJ1-5, with D uncertain. The germline CDR1 and CDR2 sequences are ENHRY and SYGVKD. The V end lost 10 bases, the J end lost 4 bases, and 11 bases lay between the germline ends. This CDR3 spans 12 amino acids. The CDR3, as DNA: TGTGCCACCCAGAAAGAGAATCAGCCCCAGCATTTT. Translated, it gives CATQKENQPQHF.

This clone was found once. Here the CDR3 DNA reads TGCAGCGTGAGCCGTAACTATGGCTACACCTTC. Translation: CSVSRNYGYTF. The J gene is TRBJ1-2, the V gene TRBV29-1; D not certain. V lost 6 bases, J lost 1 base, and 6 bases lay in between. The CDR3 runs to 11 residues. Germline assignment: CDR1 SQVTM and CDR2 ANQGSEA.